This paragraph covers one TCR beta chain sequence. The source of the sample is a study of blood T cell repertoires in COVID-19. Study as a whole: The United States, Italy and Spain provided the acute and convalescent COVID-19 samples. PBMCs, B-cell-depleted T cells, or T cells provided the cDNA or gDNA that made up the material.

In the source study's methods: Amplification of reference gene primers was used by the study to estimate nucleated cell counts. Here immunoSEQ multiplex PCR was the method, and the copy in TCRdb shows in-frame clones only, minus some. The V and J calls and clone size were taken over from that table, and D and trimming were inferred from the DNA. The sample records a few hundred thousand clones, roughly 84% being singletons. V shed 6 bases and J shed 9 bases, with 12 bases lying between them. This CDR3 spans 12 amino acids. CDR1 is ENHRY, CDR2 SYGVKD, per germline. The sequence came from a man over 45 with COVID-19, enrolled during active disease. V usage is TRBV10-3 and J usage is TRBJ2-1, with D uncertain. Source material: peripheral blood. The CDR3 here is CAIRREGGEQFF. The CDR3 coding sequence is TGTGCCATCAGGCGTGAAGGCGGTGAGCAGTTCTTC.